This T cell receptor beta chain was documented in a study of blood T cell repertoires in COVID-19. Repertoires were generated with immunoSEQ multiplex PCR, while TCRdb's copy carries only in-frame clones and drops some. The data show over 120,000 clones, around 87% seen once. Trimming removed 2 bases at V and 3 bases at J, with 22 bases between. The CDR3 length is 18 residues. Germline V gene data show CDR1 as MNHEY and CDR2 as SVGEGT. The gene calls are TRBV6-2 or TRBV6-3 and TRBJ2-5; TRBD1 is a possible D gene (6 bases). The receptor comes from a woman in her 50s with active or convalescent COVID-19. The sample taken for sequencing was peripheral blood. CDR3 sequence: CASSYPNPPQGRKETQYF. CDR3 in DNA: TGTGCCAGCAGTTACCCCAACCCCCCCCAGGGGCGTAAAGAGACCCAGTACTTC.